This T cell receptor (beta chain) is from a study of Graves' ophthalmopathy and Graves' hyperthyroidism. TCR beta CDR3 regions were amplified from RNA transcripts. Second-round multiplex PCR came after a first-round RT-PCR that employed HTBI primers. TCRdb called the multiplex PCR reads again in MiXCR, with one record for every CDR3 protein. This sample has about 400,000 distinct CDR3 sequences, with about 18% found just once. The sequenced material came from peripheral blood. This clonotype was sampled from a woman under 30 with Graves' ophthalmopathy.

The CDR3 spells CASSLAVTYEQYF. The CDR3 DNA reads as TGTGCCAGCAGTTTAGCGGTGACCTACGAGCAGTACTTC. The chain combines TRBV12-3 or TRBV12-4 with TRBJ2-7; unclear D gene. The V end was cut by 0 bases, the J end by 2 bases, with 5 bases between. CDR3 length equals 13 residues.